These 31 T cell receptor beta chains came from one sample sequenced in a study of PD-L1 blockade in urothelial cancer. Assay used: immunoSEQ multiplex PCR; TCRdb lists only in-frame clones, some missing. The sample holds 45,000 or so clones, around 80% seen once. Sequencing was performed on PBMCs, taken around atezolizumab (anti-PD-L1) treatment. All receptors come from a man aged 70-80 years with urothelial cancer.

The chain combines TRBV7-9 with TRBJ1-3; D unresolved. Germline CDR1 SEHNR, CDR2 FQNEAQ (reference sequence). The CDR3 runs 16 residues. V shed 2 bases and J shed 7 bases, with 18 bases lying between them. The CDR3 coding sequence is TGTGCCAGCAGCTTAACGGAGGGTTCGGGTTGGAACACCATATATTTT. Protein: CASSLTEGSGWNTIYF.

The chain has TRBV6-6 and TRBJ2-2, with 8 positions matching TRBD2. The V gene's germline CDR1 is MNHNY and CDR2 SVGAGI (reference sequence). The CDR3 extends over 14 amino acids. J gave up 3 bases and V 8 bases, and 5 bases lay outside the gene matches. As DNA, the CDR3 is TGTGCCAGCCTAGGTAGCGGGGACACCGGGGAGCTGTTTTTT. Encoded protein: CASLGSGDTGELFF.

This chain links TRBV30 with TRBJ2-5; 7 bases are shared with TRBD2. The length of the CDR3 is 14 residues. Germline trimming cut 1 base from V and 1 base from J; bases unmatched to any gene: 3. Germline V gene data show CDR1 as GTSNPN and CDR2 as SVGIG (reference sequence). The CDR3, as DNA: TGTGCCTGGAGTGGAGCGGGATTCCAAGAGACCCAGTACTTC. Translating it yields CAWSGAGFQETQYF.

The chain couples TRBV6-1 to TRBJ1-5; no reliable D call. Germline V CDR1 and CDR2: MNHNS, SASEGT. This CDR3 has 16 amino acids. V dropped 2 bases and J dropped 0 bases, with 11 bases sitting between them. In DNA form, the CDR3 reads TGTGCCAGCAGTGAACGGTTAGGGAGTAGCAATCAGCCCCAGCATTTT. This sequence encodes CASSERLGSSNQPQHF.

CDR3 coding DNA: TGCGCCAGCAGCGGAGGGGGCTCGGCAAACATTCAGTACTTC. This gives the protein CASSGGGSANIQYF. The chain combines TRBV5-1 with TRBJ2-4, with D possibly matching TRBD1 (7 bases). This CDR3 is 14 amino acids long. V lost 4 bases, J lost 6 bases, and 14 bases lay in between. Germline V gene data show CDR1 as SGHRS and CDR2 as YFSETQ.

J is TRBJ1-1 and V is TRBV7-3, with 11 bases matching TRBD1. The germline gives CDR1 SGHTA, CDR2 FQGTGA. The V and J ends lost 5 bases and 5 bases, in that order; junction bases with no gene match: 4. The length of the CDR3 is 14 residues. The chain's CDR3 is CASSRGTGGTEAFF. The CDR3 DNA is TGTGCCAGCAGCCGCGGGACAGGGGGTACTGAAGCTTTCTTT.

With respect to this clone: The junction differs from germline at one of its ends, possibly a read error. The chain links TRBV10-1 to TRBJ2-1, with D uncertain. The CDR3 is 17 residues long. Germline V CDR1 and CDR2: WNHNN, SYGVQD (reference sequence). The CDR3 nucleotides are TGCGCCAGCAGCCCCTTAAGCAAGCGCGATTCCTACGATGAGCAGTTCTTC. Protein sequence: CASSPLSKRDSYDEQFF.

This clone was found a few times. The chain recombines TRBV7-9 with TRBJ2-3; a possible D gene is TRBD2 (5 bases). In germline, CDR1 is SEHNR, CDR2 FQNEAQ (reference sequence). The V end lost 8 bases, the J end lost 0 bases, and 9 bases lay between the germline ends. This CDR3 region has 13 residues. The CDR3 spells CASGQRSTDTQYF. The CDR3, as DNA: TGTGCCAGCGGGCAGCGGAGCACAGATACGCAGTATTTT.

In its sample, this clone was seen a few times. V and J are TRBV2 and TRBJ1-1, with D tentatively TRBD1 (5 bases). The CDR3 extends over 14 amino acids. Germline assignment: CDR1 SNHLY and CDR2 FYNNEI. V was trimmed by 8 bases and J by 2 bases, leaving 15 bases between them. CDR3 bases: TGTGCCAGCGGTCTGGAGACAGTAAACACTGAAGCTTTCTTT. It encodes CASGLETVNTEAFF.

V and J are TRBV9 and TRBJ2-3, with D possibly being TRBD2 (6 bases). CDR1 and CDR2 (germline): SGDLS, YYNGEE. This CDR3 has 16 residues. Deletions cut 3 bases from V and 4 bases from J, with 18 bases between. CDR3 region: CASSAPGGVGADTQYF. As DNA, the CDR3 is TGTGCCAGCAGCGCCCCCGGCGGGGTAGGCGCAGATACGCAGTATTTT.

The gene calls are TRBV2 and TRBJ2-4, with 8 bases that match TRBD1. Germline CDR1 reads SNHLY; CDR2 reads FYNNEI. V was pared by 5 bases and J by 3 bases, with 9 bases of the junction left unmatched. This CDR3 has 16 amino acids. CDR3 protein: CASSRNAGQGKNIQYF. The CDR3 DNA reads TGTGCCAGCAGTCGAAACGCCGGACAGGGCAAAAACATTCAGTACTTC.

The chain employs TRBV14 and TRBJ2-7, with TRBD2 matching 9 bases. CDR1 is SGHDN, CDR2 FVKESK, per germline. The ends lost 4 bases at V and 4 bases at J; junction bases unmatched: 8. The CDR3 has 15 residues. The CDR3 spells CASSPSIAGEYEQYF. The CDR3 DNA reads as TGTGCCAGCAGCCCATCCATAGCGGGGGAATACGAGCAGTACTTC.

The V and J genes are TRBV6-6 and TRBJ1-1, with D tentatively TRBD1 (5 bases). Trimming cost V 6 bases and J 2 bases, with 16 bases left between them. Germline V CDR1 and CDR2: MNHNY, SVGAGI (reference sequence). The CDR3 runs 15 residues. CDR3 loop: CASRLPGEGNTEAFF. The CDR3 nucleotides read TGTGCCAGCAGGCTCCCGGGGGAAGGAAACACTGAAGCTTTCTTT.

The gene calls are TRBV7-2 and TRBJ2-2, with a tentative D call TRBD1 (6 bases). The CDR3 spans 16 residues. Trimming shortened V by 6 bases and J by 5 bases, and 19 bases separated the two germline ends. From germline, CDR1 is SGHTA and CDR2 FQGNSA. This chain's CDR3 is CASRPDSQRGTGELFF. The CDR3 nucleotides read TGTGCCAGCAGACCAGACAGTCAAAGGGGGACCGGGGAGCTGTTTTTT.

Written as DNA, the CDR3 is TGTGCCAGCACTGGGGACTCCAATCAGCCCCAGCATTTT. This codes for CASTGDSNQPQHF. The rearrangement links TRBV6-1 to TRBJ1-5; D is possibly TRBD1 (5 bases). This CDR3 has 13 residues. V was clipped by 7 bases and J by 3 bases, with 10 bases between them. Germline V gives CDR1 MNHNS, CDR2 SASEGT.

This clone showed up just a few times. The J gene is TRBJ1-3, the V gene TRBV7-9; D perhaps matches TRBD1 (5 bases). Trimming removed 5 bases from V and 1 base from J, with 15 bases in between. The CDR3 sequence is 16 residues long. Germline CDR1 SEHNR, CDR2 FQNEAQ (reference sequence). As DNA, the CDR3 is TGTGCCAGCAGCCCGCAACAGGTTAAATCTGGAAACACCATATATTTT. Encoded protein: CASSPQQVKSGNTIYF.

In nucleotides, the CDR3 is TGTGCCAGCAGGGTATTCTTGACAGGCCCCAATGAGCAGTTCTTC. It codes for CASRVFLTGPNEQFF. The rearrangement joins TRBV2 to TRBJ2-1; D possibly corresponds to TRBD1 (6 bases). There are 15 residues in the CDR3. From germline, CDR1 is SNHLY and CDR2 FYNNEI. V was shortened by 6 bases and J by 6 bases, with 18 bases between the two germline ends.

This clone was seen only once. DNA for the CDR3: TGTGCCAGCAGCTTGCTAACAGCCCAAGAGACCCAGTACTTC. Encoded protein: CASSLLTAQETQYF. This chain joins TRBV5-6 and TRBJ2-5, with D hard to call. Looked up from germline, CDR1 is SGHDT and CDR2 is YYEEEE. The CDR3 consists of 14 residues. V was pared by 1 base and J by 1 base, with 8 bases between.

V is TRBV19 and J is TRBJ2-5, with a tentative D call TRBD2 (6 bases). CDR3 length equals 16 residues. Trimming removed 6 bases at V and 7 bases at J, with 24 bases between. The germline V gene encodes CDR1 LNHDA and CDR2 SQIVND (reference sequence). In nucleotides, the CDR3 is TGTGCCAGTAGCGCCCCGGGACTCCCTTTCGCAGGGACCCAGTACTTC. Translation: CASSAPGLPFAGTQYF.

The chain employs TRBV27 and TRBJ2-1, with D perhaps matching TRBD1 (6 bases). V was shortened by 5 bases and J by 4 bases, with 18 bases between the two germline ends. In germline, CDR1 is MNHEY, CDR2 SMNVEV (reference sequence). This CDR3 comprises 16 residues. In DNA form, the CDR3 reads TGTGCCAGCAGTAATAAACAGGGAATGGGGTACAATGAGCAGTTCTTC. This translates into CASSNKQGMGYNEQFF.

This clone appeared once. The gene calls are TRBV7-3 and TRBJ2-3; D is perhaps TRBD2 (6 bases). This CDR3 region has 16 residues. V gave up 5 bases and J gave up 0 bases, with 15 bases separating them. Germline V CDR1 and CDR2: SGHTA, FQGTGA. The DNA for the CDR3 is TGTGCCAGCAGCCACCGAGGGACTCCCAGCACAGATACGCAGTATTTT. As protein: CASSHRGTPSTDTQYF.

The chain combines TRBV21-1 with TRBJ1-6; the table's D call TRBD1 went unverified against the DNA. TRBV21-1 has pseudogene status. The CDR3 spans 17 residues. DNA for the CDR3: TGTGCCAGCAGCAAAGTCGCGGACAGGGTTGGAGGATCACCCCTCCACTTT. As protein: CASSKVADRVGGSPLHF.

This chain joins TRBV5-1 and TRBJ2-3; weak D call: TRBD1 (5 bases). V was cut by 4 bases and J by 2 bases, with 14 bases left in between. The CDR3 extends over 15 amino acids. The germline CDR1 and CDR2 sequences are SGHRS and YFSETQ. Here the CDR3 DNA reads TGCGCCAGCAGCGAAGGGGTACAGAACACAGATACGCAGTATTTT. Amino acids: CASSEGVQNTDTQYF.

The chain combines TRBV30 with TRBJ2-1; 9 nucleotides line up with TRBD2. Trimming at V came to 2 bases and at J to 7 bases, leaving 6 bases not matched to a gene. The CDR3 runs to 14 residues. Germline CDR1 is GTSNPN and CDR2 is SVGIG (reference sequence). The CDR3 loop is CAWSIGGGANEQFF. DNA of the CDR3: TGTGCCTGGAGTATCGGCGGGGGGGCAAATGAGCAGTTCTTC.

The gene calls are TRBV11-1 and TRBJ1-1, with a tentative D call TRBD1 (6 bases). The ends were cut back, 0 bases at V and 4 bases at J, with 15 bases in the middle. In germline, CDR1 is SGHAT, CDR2 FQDESV (reference sequence). The CDR3 is 16 residues long. CDR3 nucleotide sequence: TGTGCCAGCAGCTTAGCGGTCGGCAGGGGAGTCACTGAAGCTTTCTTT. Its translation is CASSLAVGRGVTEAFF.

This rearrangement joins TRBV5-1 to TRBJ2-1; 9 nucleotides match TRBD2. V lost 2 bases to trimming and J lost 9 bases; unmatched junction nucleotides: 9. Germline V CDR1 and CDR2: SGHRS, YFSETQ. The CDR3 runs 15 residues. CDR3 DNA: TGCGCCAGCAGCTTAGGGCGGGGGGGCCGAGGTGAGCAGTTCTTC. Protein sequence: CASSLGRGGRGEQFF.

The CDR3 DNA sequence: TGTGCCAGCAGCTTAATGGGACAGCCTAATGAAAAACTGTTTTTT. This sequence encodes CASSLMGQPNEKLFF. V usage is TRBV7-2 and J usage is TRBJ1-4; the match to TRBD1 covers 7 bases. Germline V gene sequence: CDR1 SGHTA, CDR2 FQGNSA. The V gene end was trimmed by 2 bases and the J gene end by 3 bases; junction bases not matched to a gene: 3. The CDR3 totals 15 residues. The variable domain in full, with the rest retrieved from reference TRBV7-2 and TRBJ1-4, is GAGVSQSPSNKVTEKGKDVELRCDPISGHTALYWYRQSLGQGLEFLIYFQGNSAPDKSGLPSDRFSAERTGGSVSTLTIQRTQQEDSAVYLCASSLMGQPNEKLFFGSGTQLSVL.

This chain uses TRBV27 with TRBJ1-3; D possibly corresponds to TRBD1 (5 bases). CDR1 is MNHEY and CDR2 is SMNVEV in the germline V gene (reference sequence). The CDR3 totals 15 residues. The ends were cut back, 5 bases at V and 1 base at J, with 12 bases in the middle. In DNA form, the CDR3 reads TGTGCCAGCAGTGAAATAGGGGTGTCTGGAAACACCATATATTTT. It translates to CASSEIGVSGNTIYF.

This clone appeared once. This CDR3 is also generated by other DNA sequences in the sample. The chain carries TRBV18 and TRBJ1-1, with 8 bases aligning to TRBD1. The CDR3 extends over 14 amino acids. Germline V gives CDR1 KGHSH, CDR2 LQKENI. J gave up 1 base and V 2 bases, and 0 bases lay outside the gene matches. This CDR3 reads CASSPGQGNTEAFF. CDR3 nucleotides: TGTGCCAGCTCACCAGGACAGGGGAACACTGAAGCTTTCTTT.

The CDR3 sequence is CASSSGGGRGYTF. CDR3 in DNA: TGTGCCAGCAGTTCAGGGGGAGGAAGGGGCTACACCTTC. The chain combines TRBV2 with TRBJ1-2; 7 positions match TRBD1. The CDR3 loop spans 13 amino acids. CDR1 is SNHLY, CDR2 FYNNEI, per germline. V gave up 5 bases and J gave up 8 bases; unmatched junction bases: 8. The complete variable domain, with remaining parts taken from reference TRBV2 and TRBJ1-2, reads EPEVTQTPSHQVTQMGQEVILRCVPISNHLYFYWYRQILGQKVEFLVSFYNNEISEKSEIFDDQFSVERPDGSNFTLKIRSTKLEDSAMYFCASSSGGGRGYTFGSGTRLTVV.

The chain recombines TRBV19 with TRBJ2-1; no clear D gene. The CDR3 totals 16 residues. V was shortened by 3 bases and J by 0 bases, with 12 bases between the two germline ends. Germline V gene data show CDR1 as LNHDA and CDR2 as SQIVND (reference sequence). CDR3 loop: CASSMYTTSSYNEQFF. The CDR3 bases are TGTGCCAGTAGTATGTATACTACGAGCTCCTACAATGAGCAGTTCTTC.